Here is one TCR beta chain with its context. The data were taken from a study of regulatory T cells in long-lasting Graves disease. Documented time point: newly diagnosed GD, antithyroid drugs for less than 3 months. PBMC RNA was the source of the TCR library. Construction of the TCR beta libraries employed iRepertoire HTBI primers in conjunction with Arm-PCR of CDR3 regions. MiXCR, run by TCRdb on the multiplex PCR reads, gives a single entry per CDR3 protein. The sample includes 200,000 to 250,000 distinct CDR3 sequences, approximately 18% of them seen just once. The CDR3 length is 17 residues. Germline values: CDR1 KGHDR, CDR2 SFDVKD. V shed 1 base, J shed 4 bases, and the junction held 4 bases outside the gene matches. These same records also appear under a second study, on T cells in Graves' hyperthyroidism and ophthalmopathy.

This TCR was sampled from a woman under 40 with Graves disease. Source: peripheral blood mononuclear cells (PBMCs), taken at new diagnosis, from a patient treated with antithyroid drugs. The chain uses TRBV24-1 and TRBJ2-2; 11 bases match TRBD1. CDR3 in amino acids: CATSDFRGQGGTGELFF. The CDR3 DNA follows: TGTGCCACCAGTGATTTTAGGGGACAGGGGGGCACCGGGGAGCTGTTTTTT.